This T cell receptor beta chain was recorded in a study of cytomegalovirus exposure and HLA in healthy donors. General study points: HLA alleles were associated with roughly 17,000 TCR beta sequences in a later analysis at 0.05 false discovery rate. Previous analysis showed most TCR beta V segments were productive about 90% or about 30% of the time. In a later analysis, productive TCRs from donors in an Asian-associated ancestry cluster reportedly carried fewer N-insertions than the cohort mean. The majority of CMV-associated TCR beta chains were reported as apparently HLA-restricted in a later analysis.

PCR involved 60 Vbeta and 13 Jbeta primers. Clones were sequenced by immunoSEQ multiplex PCR, and TCRdb holds only the in-frame ones, with some missing. Of about 110,000 clones in the sample, over 65% were seen once. This clone was seen a handful of times. Antigen unknown. The length of the CDR3 is 14 residues. The V gene's germline CDR1 is SGHTA and CDR2 FQGNSA. V lost 5 bases and J 1 base, leaving 8 bases between the germline ends. The genes are TRBV7-2 and TRBJ2-2; D uncertain. The sequenced sample consisted of PBMCs. This clonotype originated in a woman aged 40 to 49 in good health and CMV-seropositive. The CDR3 reads CASSHRQNTGELFF. The CDR3 DNA sequence: TGTGCCAGCAGCCACCGACAGAACACCGGGGAGCTGTTTTTT.